This T cell receptor (beta chain) was identified in a study of identifying expanded T cells in peripheral blood. Study-wide results and limits: Approximately two-week clone count variance significantly increased as total template count grew. About 1.2 clones differed between technical replicates, versus about 17 and 20 over time.

The length of the CDR3 is 15 residues. The V end lost 3 bases, the J end lost 0 bases, and 9 bases lay between the germline ends. Germline values: CDR1 KGHSH, CDR2 LQKENI. During the collection period, no donor immune events like infections were recorded. Libraries were prepared by immunoSEQ multiplex PCR; TCRdb keeps only in-frame clonotypes and omits some of them. The data contain 81,000 or so clones, about four fifths of them singletons. With regard to this clone: Its antigen remains unknown.

The rearrangement links TRBV18 to TRBJ2-4; tentatively, D is TRBD1 (6 bases). The TCR originated in a person between 18 and 70 years old in good health. What was sequenced was blood. In DNA form, the CDR3 reads TGTGCCAGCTCACCCGGGACATCAGCCAAAAACATTCAGTACTTC. It specifies CASSPGTSAKNIQYF. Supplemented by reference TRBV18 and TRBJ2-4, the full variable domain reads NAGVMQNPRHLVRRRGQEARLRCSPMKGHSHVYWYRQLPEEGLKFMVYLQKENIIDESGMPKERFSAEFPKEGPSILRIQQVVRGDSAAYFCASSPGTSAKNIQYFGAGTRLSVL.